These 32 T cell receptor beta chains originate from one sample sequenced in a study of blood T cell repertoires in COVID-19. Only in-frame clones appear in the TCRdb table, and some are missing; sequencing was by immunoSEQ multiplex PCR. Among over 120,000 clones, more than 75% were seen once, and the ten largest hold about 10%. The sequenced sample consisted of PBMCs or T cells enriched from blood (not recorded which). The receptors derive from a man aged 55 to 70 who had recovered from COVID-19.

This chain uses TRBV7-9 with TRBJ2-1; 7 bases are a match to TRBD1. This CDR3 is 14 amino acids long. The germline gives CDR1 SEHNR, CDR2 FQNEAQ (reference sequence). V lost 6 bases to trimming and J lost 7 bases; unmatched junction nucleotides: 9. CDR3 residues: CASSYRQGVNEQFF. The CDR3 nucleotides are TGTGCCAGCAGTTACAGACAGGGAGTTAATGAGCAGTTCTTC.

CDR3 sequence: CASSTRQGVSGNTIYF. Written as DNA, the CDR3 is TGTGCCAGTAGTACCAGACAGGGTGTGTCTGGAAACACCATATATTTT. This chain uses TRBV19 with TRBJ1-3, with 7 bases lining up with TRBD1. J gave up 1 base and V 4 bases, and 7 bases lay outside the gene matches. Germline CDR1 LNHDA, CDR2 SQIVND (reference sequence). CDR3 length: 16 amino acids.

The CDR3 DNA is TGTGCCAGCAGGGAGTTGGGGCAAGCTAACTATGGCTACACCTTC. Translated, it gives CASRELGQANYGYTF. The J gene is TRBJ1-2, the V gene TRBV2, with D possibly being TRBD1 (5 bases). Germline CDR1 SNHLY, CDR2 FYNNEI. This CDR3 is 15 amino acids long. Trimming removed 6 bases at V and 0 bases at J, with 14 bases between. Full variable domain (rest looked up from reference TRBV2 and TRBJ1-2): EPEVTQTPSHQVTQMGQEVILRCVPISNHLYFYWYRQILGQKVEFLVSFYNNEISEKSEIFDDQFSVERPDGSNFTLKIRSTKLEDSAMYFCASRELGQANYGYTFGSGTRLTVV.

V is TRBV6-5 and J is TRBJ2-5, with a tentative D call TRBD1 (6 bases). The germline CDR1 and CDR2 sequences are MNHEY and SVGAGI. CDR3 length: 14 amino acids. V was cut by 6 bases and J by 2 bases, with 13 bases left in between. The CDR3 DNA reads as TGTGCCAGCAGGCAGGGGTCCCCTCAAGAGACCCAGTACTTC. Translated, it gives CASRQGSPQETQYF.

This chain connects TRBV5-1 to TRBJ2-5, with 7 bases matching TRBD1. The J segment lost 2 bases and the V segment lost 2 bases, leaving 3 bases of the junction unmatched. This CDR3 region has 14 residues. Germline V CDR1 and CDR2: SGHRS, YFSETQ. CDR3 DNA: TGCGCCAGCAGCTTCGGGACAGTACAAGAGACCCAGTACTTC. It yields the protein CASSFGTVQETQYF.

The chain combines TRBV2 with TRBJ1-2; a weak D match, TRBD1 (5 bases). The CDR3 contains 11 residues. V lost 7 bases and J lost 7, with 10 bases in between. Germline V gene sequence: CDR1 SNHLY, CDR2 FYNNEI. The CDR3 DNA is TGTGCCAGCATAGGGGTATCTGGCTACACCTTC. It specifies CASIGVSGYTF.

The rearrangement joins TRBV3-1 (or the pseudogene TRBV3-2) to TRBJ2-7; TRBD2 is a possible D gene (5 bases). CDR1 is LGHDT, CDR2 YNNKEL, per germline (reference sequence). Trimming removed 4 bases at V and 0 bases at J, with 19 bases between. The CDR3 covers 17 residues. This chain's CDR3 is CASSPRPAGDISYEQYF. CDR3 coding DNA: TGTGCCAGCAGCCCACGCCCGGCGGGCGACATCTCCTACGAGCAGTACTTC.

J is TRBJ2-1 and V is TRBV11-3; D is unclear. Trimming shortened V by 2 bases and J by 7 bases, and 9 bases separated the two germline ends. In germline, CDR1 is SGHNT, CDR2 YENEEA. The CDR3 totals 13 residues. The CDR3 nucleotides read TGTGCCAGCAGCTTAAATTCTTTGAATGAGCAGTTCTTC. Translated, it gives CASSLNSLNEQFF.

This rearrangement joins TRBV7-3 to TRBJ2-7; 7 bases map to TRBD2. CDR1 and CDR2 (germline): SGHTA, FQGTGA. Trimming cost V 2 bases and J 2 bases; bases outside gene matches: 3. CDR3 length: 14 residues. The chain's CDR3 is CASSLGSGPYEQYF. The CDR3 nucleotides are TGTGCCAGCAGCTTAGGTAGCGGGCCCTACGAGCAGTACTTC.

The chain carries TRBV14 and TRBJ1-5; D remains ambiguous. Germline V gene data show CDR1 as SGHDN and CDR2 as FVKESK. Between the trimmed V and J ends, which lost 0 bases and 13 bases, there was a span of 13 bases. This CDR3 contains 13 residues. The CDR3 DNA reads TGTGCCAGCAGCCAAGATCGAGGAGTAAATCAGCATTTT. This translates into CASSQDRGVNQHF.

The rearrangement joins TRBV6-5 to TRBJ2-7, with a weak D call TRBD1 (5 bases). Trimming removed 0 bases at V and 0 bases at J, with 9 bases between. Germline V lookup: CDR1 MNHEY, CDR2 SVGAGI. The CDR3 is 15 amino acids. The CDR3 nucleotides read TGTGCCAGCAGTTACTCACAGGCCTACTCCTACGAGCAGTACTTC. This gives the protein CASSYSQAYSYEQYF.

The chain couples TRBV5-1 to TRBJ2-2; maybe TRBD2 (6 bases). The CDR3 has 15 residues. V was shortened by 4 bases and J by 0 bases, with 10 bases between the two germline ends. CDR1 is SGHRS, CDR2 YFSETQ, per germline. CDR3 in amino acids: CASSPRGANTGELFF. The CDR3 DNA follows: TGCGCCAGCAGCCCGCGGGGAGCGAACACCGGGGAGCTGTTTTTT.

This clone has a single count. This sequence joins TRBV2 and TRBJ1-1; 7 positions match TRBD1. CDR1 SNHLY and CDR2 FYNNEI come from the germline V gene. The CDR3 loop spans 13 amino acids. V dropped 10 bases and J dropped 4; count of bases not matched to a gene: 9. CDR3 sequence (DNA): TGTGCCAACCGTTACAGGGGTGGCACTGAAGCTTTCTTT. This gives the protein CANRYRGGTEAFF. Drawing the rest from reference TRBV2 and TRBJ1-1, the complete variable domain is EPEVTQTPSHQVTQMGQEVILRCVPISNHLYFYWYRQILGQKVEFLVSFYNNEISEKSEIFDDQFSVERPDGSNFTLKIRSTKLEDSAMYFCANRYRGGTEAFFGQGTRLTVV.

V usage is TRBV4-1 and J usage is TRBJ2-4; TRBD2 agrees at 10 bases. CDR3 length: 15 amino acids. Per the germline V gene, CDR1 is MGHRA and CDR2 is YSYEKL. J lost 8 bases, V lost 2 bases, and 6 bases had no gene match. The DNA of the CDR3 is TGCGCCAGCAGCCAAAGAGCGGGGGGGCTCGACATTCAGTACTTC. This sequence encodes CASSQRAGGLDIQYF.

This chain connects TRBV11-2 to TRBJ2-7; 8 bases match TRBD1. The CDR3 has 15 residues. CDR1 is SGHAT, CDR2 FQNNGV, per germline. The V segment lost 1 base and the J segment 5 bases; nucleotides outside the gene matches: 7. The CDR3 coding sequence is TGTGCCAGCAGCTTAGGGACAGGGCTGGACCACGAGCAGTACTTC. Its protein is CASSLGTGLDHEQYF.

The V call is TRBV28, the J call TRBJ1-1; TRBD1 agrees at 10 bases. Per the germline V gene, CDR1 is MDHEN and CDR2 is SYDVKM. The CDR3 has 15 amino acids. V was clipped by 6 bases and J by 1 base; unmatched bases: 5. The CDR3 is CASRARDRGNTEAFF. For the CDR3, the DNA is TGTGCCAGCAGGGCAAGGGACAGGGGGAACACTGAAGCTTTCTTT.

This chain links TRBV6-5 with TRBJ1-5, with D possibly TRBD1 on 5 matching bases. The V end was cut by 8 bases, the J end by 7 bases, with 21 bases between. This CDR3 is built from 15 residues. Per germline, CDR1 MNHEY and CDR2 SVGAGI. The CDR3 nucleotides read TGTGCCAGCCGAGAACGGGGGGGAGTGAACCAGCCCCAGCATTTT. Translating it yields CASRERGGVNQPQHF.

This clone occurred once. This chain joins TRBV2 and TRBJ2-7, with D tentatively TRBD2 (6 bases). In germline, CDR1 is SNHLY, CDR2 FYNNEI. The CDR3 covers 14 residues. The ends were cut back, 1 base at V and 3 bases at J, with 10 bases in the middle. CDR3 sequence (DNA): TGTGCCAGCAGTGAAGGCGGGGTGGTCTACGAGCAGTACTTC. Translation gives CASSEGGVVYEQYF.

The chain joins TRBV7-9 to TRBJ2-5, with D maybe TRBD2 (6 bases). The germline V gene encodes CDR1 SEHNR and CDR2 FQNEAQ (reference sequence). The CDR3 totals 13 residues. Deletions cut 7 bases from V and 5 bases from J, with 14 bases between. The CDR3 bases are TGTGCCAGCATCCCCGCAGGAGGGGAGACCCAGTACTTC. It encodes CASIPAGGETQYF.

J is TRBJ1-2 and V is TRBV10-3; no definite D call. V was trimmed by 10 bases and J by 1 base, leaving 19 bases between them. The CDR3 is 15 amino acids. CDR1 and CDR2 (germline): ENHRY, SYGVKD. CDR3 coding DNA: TGTGCCACTACAAGCCTAAACCCGGGTAACTATGGCTACACCTTC. Amino acids: CATTSLNPGNYGYTF.

V gene TRBV5-5 combines with J gene TRBJ1-3, with D hard to call. With 2 bases removed from V and 4 bases from J, the gap between germline ends came to 13 bases. Germline CDR1 is SGHKS and CDR2 is YYEKEE (reference sequence). The CDR3 is 15 residues long. This chain's CDR3 is CASSFVAVAGNTIYF. The CDR3 DNA follows: TGTGCCAGCAGCTTCGTCGCGGTTGCCGGAAACACCATATATTTT.

The V gene is TRBV19, the J gene TRBJ2-3; D perhaps matches TRBD2 (6 bases). Germline CDR1 and CDR2: LNHDA and SQIVND (reference sequence). The V and J ends lost 5 bases and 0 bases respectively, with 15 bases between them. This CDR3 comprises 16 residues. CDR3 sequence (DNA): TGTGCCAGTAGTCTCTTAGCGGCAACTAGCACAGATACGCAGTATTTT. Protein product: CASSLLAATSTDTQYF.

The chain has TRBV4-2 and TRBJ1-6; maybe TRBD1 (5 bases). The germline gives CDR1 LGHNA, CDR2 YNFKEQ. V lost 0 bases, J lost 7 bases, and 25 bases lay in between. The CDR3 is made up of 20 amino acids. The CDR3 sequence is CASSQDVGRQSQGYNSPLHF. The CDR3 nucleotides are TGTGCCAGCAGCCAAGATGTGGGGCGCCAATCGCAGGGCTACAATTCACCCCTCCACTTT.

The chain carries TRBV30 and TRBJ1-1, with D unresolved. The CDR3 is 12 amino acids. V lost 2 bases and J 10 bases, leaving 14 bases between the germline ends. Germline CDR1 and CDR2: GTSNPN and SVGIG (reference sequence). CDR3 DNA: TGTGCCTGGAGTAAGTCGCCCGGGGTAGCTTTCTTT. This sequence encodes CAWSKSPGVAFF.

The chain combines TRBV27 with TRBJ2-1; 9 bases map to TRBD1. V lost 7 bases and J lost 2; bases outside the gene matches: 12. The CDR3 totals 17 residues. CDR1 and CDR2 (germline): MNHEY, SMNVEV (reference sequence). The CDR3: CASNSGTGIPPYNEQFF. Here the CDR3 DNA reads TGTGCCAGCAATTCCGGGACAGGGATACCGCCCTACAATGAGCAGTTCTTC.

The V call is TRBV6-1, the J call TRBJ1-2; D gene ambiguous. The CDR3 runs to 16 residues. Per germline, CDR1 MNHNS and CDR2 SASEGT. V dropped 2 bases and J dropped 0 bases, with 13 bases sitting between them. CDR3 protein: CASSENSGRANYGYTF. The CDR3 DNA follows: TGTGCCAGCAGTGAAAATTCGGGGAGGGCTAACTATGGCTACACCTTC.

This clone came up a few times. The CDR3 sequence is CASSDRTSTDTQYF. The DNA for the CDR3 is TGCGCCAGCAGCGATCGTACTAGCACAGATACGCAGTATTTT. This sequence joins TRBV10-2 and TRBJ2-3; D unclear. V lost 6 bases and J lost 0, with 10 bases in between. CDR1 WSHSY and CDR2 SAAADI come from the germline V gene. The CDR3 has 14 residues.

The V call is TRBV5-1, the J call TRBJ2-1; 13 bases are a match to TRBD2. The germline V gene encodes CDR1 SGHRS and CDR2 YFSETQ. After removal of 0 bases from V and 5 bases from J, the junction contained 2 bases not matched to a gene. The length of the CDR3 is 16 residues. In DNA, the CDR3 is TGCGCCAGCAGCTTGGGGGGACTAGCGGGGAACAATGAGCAGTTCTTC. Its protein is CASSLGGLAGNNEQFF.

The rearrangement links TRBV27 to TRBJ2-3, with D possibly matching TRBD1 (5 bases). V was cut by 2 bases and J by 6 bases, with 21 bases left in between. CDR3 length equals 17 residues. Germline V lookup: CDR1 MNHEY, CDR2 SMNVEV (reference sequence). CDR3 region: CASSLPRQGLGLDTQYF. Written as DNA, the CDR3 is TGTGCCAGCAGTTTACCACGCCAGGGCCTCGGTCTGGATACGCAGTATTTT.

This clone was seen only a few times. V and J are TRBV19 and TRBJ1-3; perhaps TRBD1 as D (5 bases). The V and J ends lost 3 bases and 0 bases respectively, with 6 bases between them. This CDR3 is built from 14 residues. Germline CDR1 reads LNHDA; CDR2 reads SQIVND (reference sequence). The CDR3 is CASSMGGSGNTIYF. The CDR3 DNA is TGTGCCAGTAGTATGGGGGGCTCTGGAAACACCATATATTTT. The full variable domain, rest sourced from reference TRBV19 and TRBJ1-3, is DGGITQSPKYLFRKEGQNVTLSCEQNLNHDAMYWYRQDPGQGLRLIYYSQIVNDFQKGDIAEGYSVSREKKESFPLTVTSAQKNPTAFYLCASSMGGSGNTIYFGEGSWLTVV.

The V gene is TRBV5-4, the J gene TRBJ1-1; tentative D call: TRBD1 (6 bases). The CDR3 runs to 15 residues. The ends were cut back, 4 bases at V and 0 bases at J, with 13 bases in the middle. Germline CDR1 SGHNT, CDR2 YYREEE (reference sequence). The chain's CDR3 is CASSPGQTVNTEAFF. The CDR3 DNA is TGTGCCAGCAGCCCCGGACAGACTGTGAACACTGAAGCTTTCTTT.

V gene TRBV5-1 combines with J gene TRBJ2-2; 11 bases align to TRBD2. The V gene's germline CDR1 is SGHRS and CDR2 YFSETQ. CDR3 size: 17 residues. V gave up 0 bases and J gave up 4 bases; unmatched junction bases: 5. For the CDR3, the DNA is TGCGCCAGCAGCTTGGGAATCCTAGCGGGGGGCACCGGGGAGCTGTTTTTT. It encodes CASSLGILAGGTGELFF.